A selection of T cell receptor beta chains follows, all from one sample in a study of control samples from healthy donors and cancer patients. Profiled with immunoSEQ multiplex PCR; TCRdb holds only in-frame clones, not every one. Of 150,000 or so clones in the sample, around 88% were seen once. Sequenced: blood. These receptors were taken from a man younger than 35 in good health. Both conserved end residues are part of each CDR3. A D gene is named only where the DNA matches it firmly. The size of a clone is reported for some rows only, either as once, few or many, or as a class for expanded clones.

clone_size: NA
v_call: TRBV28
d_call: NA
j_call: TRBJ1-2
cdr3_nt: TGTGCCACCAGGGTAACGAGAAACTATGGCTACACCTTC
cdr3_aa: CATRVTRNYGYTF

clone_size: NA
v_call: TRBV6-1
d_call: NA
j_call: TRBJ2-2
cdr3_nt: TGTGCCAGCAGTGAAGCCAACAGGAACACCGGGGAGCTGTTTTTT
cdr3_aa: CASSEANRNTGELFF

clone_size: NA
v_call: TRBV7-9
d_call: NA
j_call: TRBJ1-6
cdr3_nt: TGTGCCAGCAGCTTGGAGAGTAATTCACCCCTCCACTTT
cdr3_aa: CASSLESNSPLHF

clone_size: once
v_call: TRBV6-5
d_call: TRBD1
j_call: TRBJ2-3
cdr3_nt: TGTGCCAGCGCCAGGGACAGGGGGGGGACAGATACGCAGTATTTT
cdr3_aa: CASARDRGGTDTQYF

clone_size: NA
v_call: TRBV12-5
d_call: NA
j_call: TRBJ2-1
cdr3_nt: TGTGCTAGTGGTCCCCCCCCCGGACCCCAGGGGCGGAATGAGCAGTTCTTC
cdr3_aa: CASGPPPGPQGRNEQFF

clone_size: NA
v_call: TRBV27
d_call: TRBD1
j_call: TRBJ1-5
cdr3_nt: TGTGCCAGCAGTTCGGGACAGTTTTTTGATAGCAATCAGCCCCAGCATTTT
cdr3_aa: CASSSGQFFDSNQPQHF

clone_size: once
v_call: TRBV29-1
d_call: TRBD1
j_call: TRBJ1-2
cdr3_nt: TGCAGCGTCGATCCCCGGGACAGGGGTTCTAACTATGGCTACACCTTC
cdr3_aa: CSVDPRDRGSNYGYTF

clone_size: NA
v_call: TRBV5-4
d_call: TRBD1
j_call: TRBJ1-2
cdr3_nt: TGTGCCAGCAGAAGAGACAGGGCTAACTATGGCTACACCTTC
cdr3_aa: CASRRDRANYGYTF

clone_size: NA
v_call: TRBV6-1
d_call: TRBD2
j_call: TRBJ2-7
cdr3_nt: TGTGCCAGCAGAGAACCTAGCGGGGGGGGATCCTACGAGCAGTACTTC
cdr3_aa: CASREPSGGGSYEQYF

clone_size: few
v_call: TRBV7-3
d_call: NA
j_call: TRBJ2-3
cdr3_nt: TGTGCCAGCAGCTTGTCTGGCACAGATACGCAGTATTTT
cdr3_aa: CASSLSGTDTQYF

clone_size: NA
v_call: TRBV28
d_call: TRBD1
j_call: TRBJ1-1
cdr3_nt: TGTGCCAGCAGGCGGGACAGCTTTGCTCGAACTCCTGAAGCTTTCTTT
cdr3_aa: CASRRDSFARTPEAFF

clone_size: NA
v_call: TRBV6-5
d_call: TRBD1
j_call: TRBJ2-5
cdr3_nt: TGTGCCAGCTCCGAAGCGACAGGGAAAGAGACCCAGTACTTC
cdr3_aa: CASSEATGKETQYF

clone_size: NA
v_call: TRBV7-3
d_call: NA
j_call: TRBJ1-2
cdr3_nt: TGTGCCAGCAGCTTCGGACCTATATTAGGCGACTATGGCTACACCTTC
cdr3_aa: CASSFGPILGDYGYTF

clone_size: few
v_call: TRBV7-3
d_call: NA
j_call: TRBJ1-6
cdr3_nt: TGTGCCAGCAGCTTAACCTTTAATTCACCCCTCCACTTT
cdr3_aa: CASSLTFNSPLHF

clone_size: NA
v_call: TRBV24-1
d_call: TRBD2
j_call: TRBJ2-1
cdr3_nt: TGTGCCACCAGTGACTCCGGGACTAGCTTCTACAATGAGCAGTTCTTC
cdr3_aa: CATSDSGTSFYNEQFF

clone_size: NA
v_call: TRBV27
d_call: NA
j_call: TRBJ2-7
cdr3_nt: TGTGCCAGCAGTTTCCGAGGGGGGCTTACCTACGAGCAGTACTTC
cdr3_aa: CASSFRGGLTYEQYF

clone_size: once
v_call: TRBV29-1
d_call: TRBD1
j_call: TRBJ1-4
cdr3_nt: TGCAGCGTCGGACAGGGTGTGGGTAATGAAAAACTGTTTTTT
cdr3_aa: CSVGQGVGNEKLFF

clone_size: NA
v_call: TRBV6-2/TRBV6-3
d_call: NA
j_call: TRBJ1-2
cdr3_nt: TGTGCCAGCAGTTACTCGGGGAGCTATGGCTACACCTTC
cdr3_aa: CASSYSGSYGYTF

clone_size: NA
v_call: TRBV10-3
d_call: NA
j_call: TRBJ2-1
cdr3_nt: TGTGCCATCAGAAAGGATACCTACAATGAGCAGTTCTTC
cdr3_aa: CAIRKDTYNEQFF

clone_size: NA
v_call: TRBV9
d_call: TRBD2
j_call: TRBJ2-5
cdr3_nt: TGTGCCAGCAGCGTAGGAAGCGGGGGGGCCGGGAAGACCCAGTACTTC
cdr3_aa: CASSVGSGGAGKTQYF

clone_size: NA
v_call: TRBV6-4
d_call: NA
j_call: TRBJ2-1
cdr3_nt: TGTGCCAGCAGTGACGGGGCTTCGGCGGAGCAGTTCTTC
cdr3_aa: CASSDGASAEQFF

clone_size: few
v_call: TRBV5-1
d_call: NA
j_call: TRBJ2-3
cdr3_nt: TGCGCCAGCAGCTTGGATGGGGGCACAGATACGCAGTATTTT
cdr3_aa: CASSLDGGTDTQYF

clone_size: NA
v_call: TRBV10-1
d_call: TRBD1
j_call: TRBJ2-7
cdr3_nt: TGCGCCAGCAAAGGACAGGCGACCTACGAGCAGTACTTC
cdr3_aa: CASKGQATYEQYF

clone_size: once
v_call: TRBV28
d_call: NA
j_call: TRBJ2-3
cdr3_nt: TGTGCCAGCAGAAAGGGACTTCACATCACAGATACGCAGTATTTT
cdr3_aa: CASRKGLHITDTQYF

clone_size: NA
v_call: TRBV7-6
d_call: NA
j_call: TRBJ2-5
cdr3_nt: TGTGCCAGCAGCTTGCAAGAGGGGGGCTCGGTGGAGACCCAGTACTTC
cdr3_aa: CASSLQEGGSVETQYF

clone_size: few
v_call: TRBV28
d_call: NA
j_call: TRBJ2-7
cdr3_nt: TGTGCCAGCAGCGACAGAGGGACCTACGAGCAGTACTTC
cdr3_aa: CASSDRGTYEQYF

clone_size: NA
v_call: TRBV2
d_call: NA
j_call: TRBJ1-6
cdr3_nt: TGTGCCAGCAGTGGAAGCCTTTCGAATTCACCCCTCCACTTT
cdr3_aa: CASSGSLSNSPLHF

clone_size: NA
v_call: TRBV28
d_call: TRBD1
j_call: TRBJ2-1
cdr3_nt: TGTGCCAGCAGGTCCCGGGACAGCTCCTACAATGAGCAGTTCTTC
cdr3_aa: CASRSRDSSYNEQFF

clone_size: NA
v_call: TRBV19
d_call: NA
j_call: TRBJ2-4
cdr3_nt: TGTGCCAGTAGTATAGGGTTTAGGGGGACCAAAAACATTCAGTACTTC
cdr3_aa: CASSIGFRGTKNIQYF

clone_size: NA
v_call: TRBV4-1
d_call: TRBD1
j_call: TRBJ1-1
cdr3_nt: TGCGCCAGCAGCCAACGGGACAGGGGTCGTGAAGCTTTCTTT
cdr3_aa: CASSQRDRGREAFF

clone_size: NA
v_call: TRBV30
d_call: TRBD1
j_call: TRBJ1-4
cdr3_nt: TGTGCCTGGGGGTCGGGACAGGGCAAAGAAAAACTGTTTTTT
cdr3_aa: CAWGSGQGKEKLFF

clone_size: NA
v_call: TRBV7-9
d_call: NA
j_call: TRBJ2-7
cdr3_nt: TGTGCCAGCAGCTCGGGGACCTCCTACGAGCAGTACTTC
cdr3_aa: CASSSGTSYEQYF

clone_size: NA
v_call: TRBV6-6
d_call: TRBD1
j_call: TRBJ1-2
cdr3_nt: TGTGCCAGCAGTTACTCCTCCGGGACAGACCTGTACACCTTC
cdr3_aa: CASSYSSGTDLYTF

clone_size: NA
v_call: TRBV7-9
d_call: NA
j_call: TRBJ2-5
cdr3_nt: TGTGCCAGCAGCTACGGGAATCAAGAGACCCAGTACTTC
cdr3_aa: CASSYGNQETQYF

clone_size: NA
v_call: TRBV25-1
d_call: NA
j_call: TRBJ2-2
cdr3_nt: TGTGCCAGCAGGACGACCGGGGAGCTGTTTTTT
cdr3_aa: CASRTTGELFF

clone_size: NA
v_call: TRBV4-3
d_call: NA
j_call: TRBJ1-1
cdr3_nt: TGCGCCAGCAGCCTTGCGGGGGCAGGGGTTTTTGCTGAAGCTTTCTTT
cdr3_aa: CASSLAGAGVFAEAFF

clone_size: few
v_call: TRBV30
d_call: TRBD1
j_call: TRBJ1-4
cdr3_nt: TGTGCCTGGAACAGGGGTGGGAATGAAAAACTGTTTTTT
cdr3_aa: CAWNRGGNEKLFF

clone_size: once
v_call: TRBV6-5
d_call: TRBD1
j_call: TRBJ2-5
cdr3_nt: TGTGCCAGCAGTCTTGACAGGGGGCATGAGACCCAGTACTTC
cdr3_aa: CASSLDRGHETQYF

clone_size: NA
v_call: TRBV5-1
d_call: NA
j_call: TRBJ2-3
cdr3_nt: TGCGCCAGCAGCTTGGCCTTGGACACTAGCACAGATACGCAGTATTTT
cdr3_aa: CASSLALDTSTDTQYF